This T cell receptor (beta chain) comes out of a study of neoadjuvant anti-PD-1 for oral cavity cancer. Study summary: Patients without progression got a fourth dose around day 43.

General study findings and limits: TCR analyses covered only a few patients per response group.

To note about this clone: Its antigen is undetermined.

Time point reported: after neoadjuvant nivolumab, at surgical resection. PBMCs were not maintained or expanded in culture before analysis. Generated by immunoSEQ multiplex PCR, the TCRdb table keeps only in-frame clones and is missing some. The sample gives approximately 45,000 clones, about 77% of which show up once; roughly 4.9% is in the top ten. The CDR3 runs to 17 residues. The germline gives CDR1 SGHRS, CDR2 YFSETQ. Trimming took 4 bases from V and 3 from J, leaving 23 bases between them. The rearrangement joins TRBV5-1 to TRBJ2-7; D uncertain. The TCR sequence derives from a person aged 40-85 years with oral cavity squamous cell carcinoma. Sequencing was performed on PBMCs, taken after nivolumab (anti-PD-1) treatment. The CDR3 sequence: CASSPYSAVGRNYEQYF. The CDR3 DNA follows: TGCGCCAGCAGCCCGTACTCGGCGGTCGGGCGCAACTACGAGCAGTACTTC.